The TCR beta chain under discussion was sequenced for a study of shared clonotypes between healthy human individuals. Study overall: Donor composition was a couple of women and a few men, aged 18 to 49. Whole-study results and caveats: The sampled material consisted only of blood, and tissue repertoires are likely to differ.

CDR1 LNHDA and CDR2 SQIVND come from the germline V gene (reference sequence). CDR3 size: 15 residues. V lost 8 bases and J 2 bases, leaving 17 bases between the germline ends. A word on this clone: Its antigen is still unknown.

The repertoire was sequenced with immunoSEQ multiplex PCR; TCRdb's copy has only in-frame clones and lacks some. Counted here are 450,000 to 500,000 clones, roughly 80% occurring once; the ten biggest clones make up roughly 13%. Sequenced: PBMCs. This TCR was recovered from a woman aged 40-49 years in good health. Some clones in this sample may be carry-over from other donors' samples. J is TRBJ2-3 and V is TRBV19, with D tentatively TRBD1 or TRBD2 (5 bases each). The CDR3 is CASAHGDELTDTQYF. In DNA form, the CDR3 reads TGTGCCAGTGCCCACGGGGACGAACTCACAGATACGCAGTATTTT.